Below, one TCR beta chain is given with its context. Per the study methods: Reference gene primer amplification yielded estimated nucleated cell counts. Using immunoSEQ multiplex PCR, the repertoire was profiled, and TCRdb retains in-frame clones only, with some absent. V and J calls and clone size follow that table, whereas D and trimming were derived from the DNA. The data hold about 130,000 clones, with 84% observed a single time. The data belong to a study of blood T cell repertoires in COVID-19. Study context: COVID-19 samples, acute and convalescent, were from the United States, Italy and Spain.

The specimen was peripheral blood. The TCR originated in a man aged 55 to 70 with acute or convalescent COVID-19.

This CDR3 is CASRNYSGRAGETQYF. The DNA for the CDR3 is TGTGCCAGCAGGAACTATAGCGGGAGGGCCGGAGAGACCCAGTACTTC. The chain combines TRBV6-4 with TRBJ2-5; 11 nucleotides agree with TRBD2. V was pared by 6 bases and J by 4 bases, with 10 bases of the junction left unmatched. The CDR3 is 16 residues long. Germline loops: CDR1 MRHNA, CDR2 SNTAGT.